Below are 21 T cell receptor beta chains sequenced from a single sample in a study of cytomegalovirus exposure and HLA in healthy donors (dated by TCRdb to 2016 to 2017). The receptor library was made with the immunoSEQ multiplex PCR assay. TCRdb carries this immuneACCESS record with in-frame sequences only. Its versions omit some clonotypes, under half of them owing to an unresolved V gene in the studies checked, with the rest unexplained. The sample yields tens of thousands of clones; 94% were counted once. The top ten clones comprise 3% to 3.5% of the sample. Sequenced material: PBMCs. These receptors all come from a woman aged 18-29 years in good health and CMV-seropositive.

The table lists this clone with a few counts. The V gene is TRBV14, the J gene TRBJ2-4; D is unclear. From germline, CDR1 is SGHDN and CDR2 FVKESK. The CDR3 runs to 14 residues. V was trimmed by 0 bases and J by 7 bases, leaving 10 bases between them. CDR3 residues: CASSQDDGVNIQYF. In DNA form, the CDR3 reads TGTGCCAGCAGCCAAGATGATGGAGTCAACATTCAGTACTTC. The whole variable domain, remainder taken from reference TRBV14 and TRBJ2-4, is EAGVTQFPSHSVIEKGQTVTLRCDPISGHDNLYWYRRVMGKEIKFLLHFVKESKQDESGMPNNRFLAERTGGTYSTLKVQPAELEDSGVYFCASSQDDGVNIQYFGAGTRLSVL.

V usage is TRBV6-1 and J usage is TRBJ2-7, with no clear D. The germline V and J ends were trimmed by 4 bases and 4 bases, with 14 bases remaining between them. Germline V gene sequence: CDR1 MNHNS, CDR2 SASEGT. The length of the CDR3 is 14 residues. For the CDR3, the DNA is TGTGCCAGCAGTGGAAGATTTGACACGTACGAGCAGTACTTC. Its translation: CASSGRFDTYEQYF.

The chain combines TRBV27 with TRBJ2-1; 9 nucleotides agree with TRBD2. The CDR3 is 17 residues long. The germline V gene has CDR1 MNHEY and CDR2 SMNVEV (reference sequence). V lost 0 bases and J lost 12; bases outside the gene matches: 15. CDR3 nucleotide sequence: TGTGCCAGCAGTTTATCGGGGGCGGGAGGGCCCGTTGGTGGGCAGTTCTTC. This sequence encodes CASSLSGAGGPVGGQFF.

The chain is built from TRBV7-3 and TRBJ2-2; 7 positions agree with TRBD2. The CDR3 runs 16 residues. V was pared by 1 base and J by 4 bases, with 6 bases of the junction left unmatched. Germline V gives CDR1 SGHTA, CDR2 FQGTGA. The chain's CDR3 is CASSLRAGVSTGELFF. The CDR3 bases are TGTGCCAGCAGCTTAAGGGCGGGAGTGAGCACCGGGGAGCTGTTTTTT.

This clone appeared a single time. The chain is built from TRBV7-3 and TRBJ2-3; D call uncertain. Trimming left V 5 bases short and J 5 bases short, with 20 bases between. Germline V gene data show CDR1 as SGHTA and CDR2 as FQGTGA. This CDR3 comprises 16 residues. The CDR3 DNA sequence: TGTGCCAGCAGCCCACTGACTCAAATTGGCGGAGATACGCAGTATTTT. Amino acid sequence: CASSPLTQIGGDTQYF.

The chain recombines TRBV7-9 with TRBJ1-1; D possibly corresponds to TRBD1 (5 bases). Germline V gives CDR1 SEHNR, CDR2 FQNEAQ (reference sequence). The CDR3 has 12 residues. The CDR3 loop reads CALRGMNTEAFF. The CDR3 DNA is TGTGCTCTACGGGGGATGAACACTGAAGCTTTCTTT.

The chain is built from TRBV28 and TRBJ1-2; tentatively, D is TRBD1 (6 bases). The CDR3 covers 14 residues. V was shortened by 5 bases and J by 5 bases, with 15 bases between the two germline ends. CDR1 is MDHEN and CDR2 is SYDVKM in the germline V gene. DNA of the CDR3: TGTGCCAGCAGTCTGGGGGGGGCGGGGTATGGCTACACCTTC. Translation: CASSLGGAGYGYTF.

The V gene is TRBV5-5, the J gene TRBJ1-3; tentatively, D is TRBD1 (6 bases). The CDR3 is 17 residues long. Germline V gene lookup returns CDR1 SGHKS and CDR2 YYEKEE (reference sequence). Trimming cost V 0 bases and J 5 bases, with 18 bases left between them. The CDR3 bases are TGTGCCAGCAGCTTGGCCAATCCAGGGGTTGCTAGAAACACCATATATTTT. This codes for CASSLANPGVARNTIYF.

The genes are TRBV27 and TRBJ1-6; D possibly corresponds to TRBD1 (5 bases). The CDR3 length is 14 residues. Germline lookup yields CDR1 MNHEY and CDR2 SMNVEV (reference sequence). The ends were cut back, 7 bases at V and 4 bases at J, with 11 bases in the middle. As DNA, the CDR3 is TGTGCCAGCAATGGCGGGGCATATAATTCACCCCTCCACTTT. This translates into CASNGGAYNSPLHF.

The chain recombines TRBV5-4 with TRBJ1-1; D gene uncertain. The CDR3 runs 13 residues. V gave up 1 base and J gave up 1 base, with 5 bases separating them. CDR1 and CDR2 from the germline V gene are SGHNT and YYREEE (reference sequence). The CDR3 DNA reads TGTGCCAGCAGCTTGTCCAGGAACACTGAAGCTTTCTTT. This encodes CASSLSRNTEAFF.

CDR3 nucleotide sequence: TGTGCCAGTAGTATCTCAGCCGGCGGGGTTAATCAGCCCCAGCATTTT. This translates into CASSISAGGVNQPQHF. This chain links TRBV19 with TRBJ1-5; D gene unclear. Per the germline V gene, CDR1 is LNHDA and CDR2 is SQIVND (reference sequence). The CDR3 runs to 16 residues. V lost 3 bases, J lost 4 bases, and 16 bases lay in between.

This CDR3 is CASSLTGGFSVSPLHF. For the CDR3, the DNA is TGTGCCAGCAGCCTCACGGGGGGGTTTTCGGTTTCACCCCTCCACTTT. The chain combines TRBV7-2 with TRBJ1-6; the D gene is possibly TRBD1 (5 bases). This CDR3 has 16 residues. V was cut by 5 bases and J by 9 bases, with 20 bases left in between. The germline gives CDR1 SGHTA, CDR2 FQGNSA. Full variable domain (remainder filled in from reference TRBV7-2 and TRBJ1-6): GAGVSQSPSNKVTEKGKDVELRCDPISGHTALYWYRQSLGQGLEFLIYFQGNSAPDKSGLPSDRFSAERTGGSVSTLTIQRTQQEDSAVYLCASSLTGGFSVSPLHFGNGTRLTVT.

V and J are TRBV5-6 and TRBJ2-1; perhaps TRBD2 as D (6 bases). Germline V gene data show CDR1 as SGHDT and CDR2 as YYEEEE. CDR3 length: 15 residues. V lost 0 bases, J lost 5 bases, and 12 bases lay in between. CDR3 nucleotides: TGTGCCAGCAGCTTGGTACGGGAGACCAACAATGAGCAGTTCTTC. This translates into CASSLVRETNNEQFF.

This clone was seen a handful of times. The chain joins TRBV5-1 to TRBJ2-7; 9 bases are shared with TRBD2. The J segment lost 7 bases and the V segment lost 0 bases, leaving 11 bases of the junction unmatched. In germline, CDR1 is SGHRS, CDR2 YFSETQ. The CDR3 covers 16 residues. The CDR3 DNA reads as TGCGCCAGCAGCTTGGGGGCTAGCGGGGCGTGGGGTGAGCAGTACTTC. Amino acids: CASSLGASGAWGEQYF.

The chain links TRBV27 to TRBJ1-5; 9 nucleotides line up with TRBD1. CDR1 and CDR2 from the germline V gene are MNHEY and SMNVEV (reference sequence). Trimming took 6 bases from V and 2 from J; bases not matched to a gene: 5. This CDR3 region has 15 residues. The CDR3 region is CASRTQGAGNQPQHF. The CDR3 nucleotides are TGTGCCAGCAGAACACAGGGGGCCGGCAATCAGCCCCAGCATTTT.

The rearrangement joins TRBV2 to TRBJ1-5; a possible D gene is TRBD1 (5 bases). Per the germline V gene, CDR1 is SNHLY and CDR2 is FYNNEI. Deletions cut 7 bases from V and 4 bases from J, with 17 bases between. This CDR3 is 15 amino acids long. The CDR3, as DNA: TGTGCCAGCACTACAACAGGTATAGGTAATCAGCCCCAGCATTTT. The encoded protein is CASTTTGIGNQPQHF.

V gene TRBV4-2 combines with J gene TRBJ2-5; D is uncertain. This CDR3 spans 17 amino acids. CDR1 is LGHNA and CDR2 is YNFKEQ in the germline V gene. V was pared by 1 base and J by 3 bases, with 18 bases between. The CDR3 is CASSQVYERRREETQYF. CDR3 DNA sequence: TGTGCCAGCAGCCAAGTTTACGAGAGGAGACGCGAAGAGACCCAGTACTTC.

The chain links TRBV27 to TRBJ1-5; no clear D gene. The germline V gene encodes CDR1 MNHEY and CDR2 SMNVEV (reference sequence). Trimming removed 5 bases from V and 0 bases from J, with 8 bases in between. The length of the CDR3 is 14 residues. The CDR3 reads CASSGQYSNQPQHF. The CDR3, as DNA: TGTGCCAGCAGTGGCCAGTATAGCAATCAGCCCCAGCATTTT.

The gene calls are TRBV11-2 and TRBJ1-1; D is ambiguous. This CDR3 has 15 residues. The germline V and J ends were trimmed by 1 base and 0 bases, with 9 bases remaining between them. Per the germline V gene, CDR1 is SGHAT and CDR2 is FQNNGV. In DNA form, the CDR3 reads TGTGCCAGCAGCTTAGGGCCAGGTGTGAACACTGAAGCTTTCTTT. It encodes CASSLGPGVNTEAFF.

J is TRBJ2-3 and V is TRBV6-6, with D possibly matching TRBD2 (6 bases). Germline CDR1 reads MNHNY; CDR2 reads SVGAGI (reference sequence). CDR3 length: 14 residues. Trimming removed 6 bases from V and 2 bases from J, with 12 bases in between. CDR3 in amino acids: CASSQTSITDTQYF. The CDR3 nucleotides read TGTGCCAGCAGCCAAACTAGCATCACAGATACGCAGTATTTT.

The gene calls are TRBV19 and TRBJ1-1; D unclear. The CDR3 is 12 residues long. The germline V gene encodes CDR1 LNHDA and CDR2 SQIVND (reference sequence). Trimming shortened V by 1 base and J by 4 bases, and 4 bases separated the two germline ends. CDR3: CASSIVATEAFF. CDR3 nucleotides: TGTGCCAGTAGTATAGTAGCCACTGAAGCTTTCTTT.